This T cell receptor beta chain comes out of a study of blood T cell repertoires in COVID-19. For the study at large: The United States, Italy and Spain supplied acute and convalescent COVID-19 samples. T cells, B-cell-depleted T cells, or PBMCs supplied cDNA or gDNA.

Under the authors' procedure: Amplification from reference gene primers served as the basis for estimated nucleated cell counts. Clones were sequenced by immunoSEQ multiplex PCR, and TCRdb holds only the in-frame ones, with some missing. V, J and clone size are those of that table, while D and trimming were read from the DNA. The sample consists of approximately 220,000 clones, about 84% of them appearing once. Germline V CDR1 and CDR2: SEHNR, FQNEAQ (reference sequence). The CDR3 totals 17 residues. The V gene end was trimmed by 0 bases and the J gene end by 2 bases; junction bases not matched to a gene: 6.

The chain is built from TRBV7-9 and TRBJ2-7; 11 positions match TRBD2. The specimen sequenced was peripheral blood. The clonotype was recovered from an elderly woman with acute or convalescent COVID-19. The CDR3 loop is CASSLAVGLAVTYEQYF. The CDR3, as DNA: TGTGCCAGCAGCTTAGCCGTGGGACTAGCGGTTACCTACGAGCAGTACTTC.